The rows below give T cell receptor beta chains drawn from one sample of a study of T cell responses to AZD1222 COVID-19 vaccine. Assay: immunoSEQ multiplex PCR; the TCRdb copy retains only in-frame clones and omits some. The sample has more than 150,000 clones, around 89% seen once. Specimen: peripheral blood, collected 28 days after the second AZD1222 dose. These receptors were taken from an adult who received the AZD1222 COVID-19 vaccine. CDR3s include the opening cysteine and the closing phenylalanine or tryptophan. Each record gives: clone size, V gene, J gene, CDR3 protein. A row's size may be missing; if present it is once, few, many or a size class.

>-|TRBV18|TRBJ2-2
CASSPQSTGELFF
>-|TRBV19|TRBJ1-4
CASTGVAAINEKLFF
>-|TRBV9|TRBJ2-1
CASSVEGLEWNEQFF
>once|TRBV3-1/TRBV3-2|TRBJ2-7
CASSHGTREQYF
>-|TRBV28|TRBJ2-7
CASSLFDYSYEQYF
>-|TRBV10-3|TRBJ2-7
CAISEGWRGDEQYF
>-|TRBV24-1|TRBJ1-2
CATSDPPNNYGYTF
>-|TRBV19|TRBJ2-3
CAASSSRTQYF
>-|TRBV28|TRBJ1-2
CASRTGGANYGYTF
>-|TRBV10-1|TRBJ2-2
CASSPQGIFTGELFF
>-|TRBV24-1|TRBJ1-5
CATSDSRQGIGNQPQHF
>-|TRBV6-5|TRBJ1-4
CASKRGQGLGEKLFF
>-|TRBV21-1|TRBJ2-3
CASSTTSGSLSTDTQYF
>-|TRBV6-5|TRBJ2-7
CASSFSSGPQYF
>-|TRBV24-1|TRBJ1-2
CATSGTSYGYTF
>-|TRBV29-1|TRBJ2-7
CSVGSGSYEQYF
>-|TRBV9|TRBJ2-3
CASSPEGYGPDTQYF
>-|TRBV7-2|TRBJ2-7
CATSPAGVVYEQYF
>-|TRBV9|TRBJ1-6
CASSVTGEYSPLHF
>-|TRBV12-3/TRBV12-4|TRBJ2-2
CASSLSRGELFF
>once|TRBV19|TRBJ2-5
CASSIGSGRLETQYF
>-|TRBV30|TRBJ1-2
CAWSRLGGGRGYTF
>-|TRBV5-1|TRBJ1-1
CASSFRGQGTEAFF
>-|TRBV19|TRBJ2-3
CASSSGSGMTDTQYF
>-|TRBV5-1|TRBJ2-2
CASSLALVQRNTGELFF
>-|TRBV4-2|TRBJ2-2
CASSQDSGRSVGELFF
>-|TRBV9|TRBJ2-7
CASSALGYEQYF
>once|TRBV6-2/TRBV6-3|TRBJ1-1
CASSQGAEAFF
>-|TRBV9|TRBJ1-3
CASSALDSPPTGNTIYF
>-|TRBV3-1/TRBV3-2|TRBJ1-1
CASSEARQSRHTEAFF
>-|TRBV11-3|TRBJ2-7
CASSPGTAGTSGSYEQYF
>-|TRBV19|TRBJ1-1
CASSASLTVNTEAFF
>-|TRBV7-3|TRBJ2-7
CASSPNSYEQYF
>-|TRBV12-3/TRBV12-4|TRBJ2-1
CATREGPHNEQFF
>-|TRBV5-1|TRBJ2-2
CASSLVGNTGELFF
>-|TRBV28|TRBJ2-7
CASIIGTGRGEQYF
>-|TRBV11-2|TRBJ1-5
CASSPGATRSNQPQHF
>-|TRBV28|TRBJ1-3
CASSESGQGSGNTIYF
>-|TRBV23-1|TRBJ1-5
CASHFKQGYNQPQHF
>-|TRBV27|TRBJ2-7
CASSLSAGGEYEQYF
>-|TRBV4-1|TRBJ2-3
CASSHPGLAVMDTQYF
>-|TRBV19|TRBJ2-1
CASSFGQGDNEQFF
>few|TRBV7-2|TRBJ2-1
CASSSMGLAGAHEQFF
>-|TRBV5-6|TRBJ2-3
CASSLSGYGTDTQYF
>-|TRBV3-1/TRBV3-2|TRBJ2-2
CASSRRQGTTAGELFF
>-|TRBV7-8|TRBJ2-1
CASSPPGLTYNEQFF
>-|TRBV18|TRBJ2-2
CASSPGSGANTGELFF
>-|TRBV5-4|TRBJ2-2
CASSSPGGGRNTGELFF
>-|TRBV21-1|TRBJ2-3
CASSPPGGDTQYF
>-|TRBV7-2|TRBJ1-6
CASSRDLGSPLHF
>-|TRBV24-1|TRBJ2-2
CATSVGAGEGGELFF
>-|TRBV4-2|TRBJ2-7
CATLGGLRSYEQYF
>-|TRBV4-2|TRBJ2-2
CASSQDAGRAATGELFF
>-|TRBV21-1|TRBJ2-7
CASSIPGQGSLEQYF
>-|TRBV5-4|TRBJ2-2
CASSLGDSPGELFF
>-|TRBV19|TRBJ2-3
CATAMQGTDTQYF
>-|TRBV2|TRBJ1-5
CASRQGPINQPQHF